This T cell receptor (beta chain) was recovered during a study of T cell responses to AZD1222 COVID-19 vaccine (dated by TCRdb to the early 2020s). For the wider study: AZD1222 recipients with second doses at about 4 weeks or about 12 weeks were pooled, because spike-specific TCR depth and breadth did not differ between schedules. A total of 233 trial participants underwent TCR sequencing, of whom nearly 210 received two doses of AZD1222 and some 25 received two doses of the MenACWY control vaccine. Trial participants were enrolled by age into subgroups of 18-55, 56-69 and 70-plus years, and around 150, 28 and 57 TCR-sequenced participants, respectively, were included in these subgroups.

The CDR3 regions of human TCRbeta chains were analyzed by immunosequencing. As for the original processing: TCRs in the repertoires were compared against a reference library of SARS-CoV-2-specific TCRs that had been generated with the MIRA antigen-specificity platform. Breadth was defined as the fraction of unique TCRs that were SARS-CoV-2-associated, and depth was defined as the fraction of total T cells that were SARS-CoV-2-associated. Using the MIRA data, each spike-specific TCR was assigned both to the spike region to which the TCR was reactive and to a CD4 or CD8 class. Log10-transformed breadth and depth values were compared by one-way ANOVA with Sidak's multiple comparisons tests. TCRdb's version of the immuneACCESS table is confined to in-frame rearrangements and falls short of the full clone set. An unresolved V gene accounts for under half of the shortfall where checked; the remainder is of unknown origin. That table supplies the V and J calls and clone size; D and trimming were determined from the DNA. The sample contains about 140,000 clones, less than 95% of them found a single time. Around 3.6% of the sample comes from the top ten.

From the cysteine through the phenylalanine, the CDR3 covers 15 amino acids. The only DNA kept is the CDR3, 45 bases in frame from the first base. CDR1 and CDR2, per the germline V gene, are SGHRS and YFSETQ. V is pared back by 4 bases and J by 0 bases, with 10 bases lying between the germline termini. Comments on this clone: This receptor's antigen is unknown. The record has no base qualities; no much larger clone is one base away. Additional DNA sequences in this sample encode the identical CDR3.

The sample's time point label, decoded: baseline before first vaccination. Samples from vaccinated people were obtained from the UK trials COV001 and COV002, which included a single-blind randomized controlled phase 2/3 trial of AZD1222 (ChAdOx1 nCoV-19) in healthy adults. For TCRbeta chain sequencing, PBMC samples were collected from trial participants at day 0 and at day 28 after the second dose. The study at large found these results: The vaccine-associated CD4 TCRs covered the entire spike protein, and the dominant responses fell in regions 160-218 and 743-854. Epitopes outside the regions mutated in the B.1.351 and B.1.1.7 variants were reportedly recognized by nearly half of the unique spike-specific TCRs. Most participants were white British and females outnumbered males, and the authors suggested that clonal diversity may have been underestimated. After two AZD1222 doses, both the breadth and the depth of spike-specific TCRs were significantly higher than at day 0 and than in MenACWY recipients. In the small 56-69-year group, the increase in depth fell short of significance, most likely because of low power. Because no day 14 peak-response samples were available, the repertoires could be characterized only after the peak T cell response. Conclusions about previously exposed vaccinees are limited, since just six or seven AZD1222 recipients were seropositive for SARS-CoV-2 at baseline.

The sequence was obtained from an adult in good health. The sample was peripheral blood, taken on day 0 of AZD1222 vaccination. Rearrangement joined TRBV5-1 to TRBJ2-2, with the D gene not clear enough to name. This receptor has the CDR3 CASSRSGPNTGELFF. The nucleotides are TGCGCCAGCAGCCGTTCAGGTCCGAACACCGGGGAGCTGTTTTTT.